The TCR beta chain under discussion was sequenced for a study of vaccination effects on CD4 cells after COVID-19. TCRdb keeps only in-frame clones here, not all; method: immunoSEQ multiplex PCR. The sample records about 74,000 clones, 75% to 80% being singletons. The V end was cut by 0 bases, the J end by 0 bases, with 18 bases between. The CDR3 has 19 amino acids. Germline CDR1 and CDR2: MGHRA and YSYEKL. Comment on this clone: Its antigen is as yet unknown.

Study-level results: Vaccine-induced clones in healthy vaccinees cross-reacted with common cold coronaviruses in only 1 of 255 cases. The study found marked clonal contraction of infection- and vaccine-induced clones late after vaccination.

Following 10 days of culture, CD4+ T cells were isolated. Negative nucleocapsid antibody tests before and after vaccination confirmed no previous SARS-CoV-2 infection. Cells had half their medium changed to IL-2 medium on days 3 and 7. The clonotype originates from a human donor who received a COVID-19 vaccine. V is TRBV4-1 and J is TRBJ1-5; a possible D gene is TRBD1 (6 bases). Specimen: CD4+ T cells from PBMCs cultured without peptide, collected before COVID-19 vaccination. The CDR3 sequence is CASSQERGRGPLSNQPQHF. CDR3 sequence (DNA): TGCGCCAGCAGCCAAGAGAGGGGCAGGGGTCCTCTTAGCAATCAGCCCCAGCATTTT.